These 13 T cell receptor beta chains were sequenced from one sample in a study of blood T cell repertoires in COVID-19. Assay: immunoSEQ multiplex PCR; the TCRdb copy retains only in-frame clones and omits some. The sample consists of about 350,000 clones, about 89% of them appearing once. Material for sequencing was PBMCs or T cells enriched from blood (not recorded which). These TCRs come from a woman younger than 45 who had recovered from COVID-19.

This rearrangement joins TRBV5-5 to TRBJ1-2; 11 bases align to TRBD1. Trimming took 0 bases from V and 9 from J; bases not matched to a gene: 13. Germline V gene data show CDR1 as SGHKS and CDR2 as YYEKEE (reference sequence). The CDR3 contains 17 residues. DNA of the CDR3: TGTGCCAGCAGCTTGGCCGGGCGGACAGGGGGCTTCTTTAGCTACACCTTC. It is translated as CASSLAGRTGGFFSYTF.

Here the CDR3 reads CASSATGFSYEQYF. The CDR3 DNA reads TGTGCCAGCAGTGCCACAGGGTTCTCCTACGAGCAGTACTTC. V gene TRBV2 combines with J gene TRBJ2-7; D possibly corresponds to TRBD1 (6 bases). CDR1 and CDR2 (germline): SNHLY, FYNNEI. The V and J ends lost 4 bases and 0 bases respectively, with 10 bases between them. CDR3 length equals 14 residues.

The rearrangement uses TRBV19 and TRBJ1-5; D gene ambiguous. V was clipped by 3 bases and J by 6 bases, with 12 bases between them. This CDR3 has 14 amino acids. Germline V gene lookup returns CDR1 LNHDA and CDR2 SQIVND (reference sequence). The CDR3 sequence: CASSMSGEGQPQHF. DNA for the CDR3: TGTGCCAGTAGTATGTCAGGTGAAGGTCAGCCCCAGCATTTT.

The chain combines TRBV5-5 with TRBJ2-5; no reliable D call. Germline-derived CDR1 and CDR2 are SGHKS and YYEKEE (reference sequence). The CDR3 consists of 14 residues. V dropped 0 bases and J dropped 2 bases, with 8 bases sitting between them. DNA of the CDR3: TGTGCCAGCAGCTTGGTCCTACCACAAGAGACCCAGTACTTC. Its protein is CASSLVLPQETQYF.

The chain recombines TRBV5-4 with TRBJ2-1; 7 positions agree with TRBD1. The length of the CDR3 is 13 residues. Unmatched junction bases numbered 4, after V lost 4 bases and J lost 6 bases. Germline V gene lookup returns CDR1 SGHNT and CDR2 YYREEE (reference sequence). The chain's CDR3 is CASSRDSPNEQFF. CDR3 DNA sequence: TGTGCCAGCAGCCGGGACAGCCCCAATGAGCAGTTCTTC.

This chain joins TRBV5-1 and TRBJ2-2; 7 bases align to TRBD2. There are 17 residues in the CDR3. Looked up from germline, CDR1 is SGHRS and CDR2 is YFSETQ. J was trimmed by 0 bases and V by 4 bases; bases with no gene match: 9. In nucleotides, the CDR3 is TGCGCCAGCAGCGCGAATATAGCGGGTGCGAACACCGGGGAGCTGTTTTTT. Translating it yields CASSANIAGANTGELFF.

CDR3: CASLYSGGDNEQFF. CDR3 bases: TGTGCCAGCCTTTACAGCGGGGGGGATAATGAGCAGTTCTTC. The V gene is TRBV6-5, the J gene TRBJ2-1, with 10 nucleotides matching TRBD2. The CDR3 has 14 residues. In germline, CDR1 is MNHEY, CDR2 SVGAGI. With 8 bases clipped from V and 7 bases from J, the junction kept 8 bases outside the gene matches.

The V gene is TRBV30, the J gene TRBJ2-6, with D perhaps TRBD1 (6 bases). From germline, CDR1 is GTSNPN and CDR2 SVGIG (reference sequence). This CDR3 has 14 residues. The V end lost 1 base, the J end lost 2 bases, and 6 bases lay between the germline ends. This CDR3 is CAWSEGAGANVLTF. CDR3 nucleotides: TGTGCCTGGAGTGAGGGGGCTGGGGCCAACGTCCTGACTTTC.

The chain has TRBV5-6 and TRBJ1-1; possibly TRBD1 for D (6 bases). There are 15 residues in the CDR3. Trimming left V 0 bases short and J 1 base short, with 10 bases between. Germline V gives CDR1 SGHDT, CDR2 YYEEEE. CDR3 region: CASSLAPTGNTEAFF. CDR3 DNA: TGTGCCAGCAGCTTGGCTCCGACAGGGAACACTGAAGCTTTCTTT.

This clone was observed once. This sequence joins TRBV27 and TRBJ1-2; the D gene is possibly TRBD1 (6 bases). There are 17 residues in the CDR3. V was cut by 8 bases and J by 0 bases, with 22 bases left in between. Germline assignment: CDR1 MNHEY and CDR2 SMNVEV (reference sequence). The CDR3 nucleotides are TGTGCCAGCTTCTCCCCCTCGGACAGTGGGTCTAACTATGGCTACACCTTC. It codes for CASFSPSDSGSNYGYTF.

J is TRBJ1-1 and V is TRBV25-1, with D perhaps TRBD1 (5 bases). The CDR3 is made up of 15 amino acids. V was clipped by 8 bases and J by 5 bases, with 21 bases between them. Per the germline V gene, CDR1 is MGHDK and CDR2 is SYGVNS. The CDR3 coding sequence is TGTGCCAGCGAAGGGTGGGGGGATCAGGGAACTGAAGCTTTCTTT. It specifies CASEGWGDQGTEAFF.

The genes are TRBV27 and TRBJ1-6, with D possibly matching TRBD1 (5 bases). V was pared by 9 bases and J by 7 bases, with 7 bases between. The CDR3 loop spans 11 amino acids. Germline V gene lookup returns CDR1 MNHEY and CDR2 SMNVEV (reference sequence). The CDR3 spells CASGANSPLHF. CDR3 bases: TGTGCCAGTGGGGCCAATTCACCCCTCCACTTT.

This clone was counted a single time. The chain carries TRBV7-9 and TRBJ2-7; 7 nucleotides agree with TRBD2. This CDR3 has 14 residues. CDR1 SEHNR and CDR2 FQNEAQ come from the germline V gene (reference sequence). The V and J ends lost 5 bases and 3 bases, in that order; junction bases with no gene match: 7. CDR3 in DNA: TGTGCCAGCAGCCGACTTTCGGGGGGCTACGAGCAGTACTTC. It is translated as CASSRLSGGYEQYF.